The 8 T cell receptor beta chains given below trace back to one sample, sequenced in a study of T-cell reconstitution after alpha-beta-depleted transplantation in children. The authors prepared the TCRbeta library with unique molecular identifiers. TCRdb re-called the PCR reads through MiXCR, storing one row per CDR3 protein. The top ten hold around 7.6% of the sample, which has about 300,000 distinct CDR3 sequences, roughly a tenth seen once. The material was PBMCs, obtained before TCRalphabeta/CD19-depleted stem cell transplant. The receptors were sampled from a boy under two years old with acute myeloid leukemia, due to receive a stem cell transplant.

This rearrangement joins TRBV27 to TRBJ2-3; D may be TRBD1 or TRBD2 (5 bases each). Germline loops: CDR1 MNHEY, CDR2 SMNVEV (reference sequence). Trimming pared 4 bases from V and 4 bases from J, leaving 9 bases between. The CDR3 has 13 amino acids. The CDR3 sequence: CASSYKGPDTQYF. CDR3 DNA sequence: TGTGCCAGCAGTTACAAGGGACCAGATACGCAGTATTTT.

This clonotype was counted at least ten times. The rearrangement links TRBV7-3 to TRBJ2-5; possibly TRBD1 or TRBD2 for D (5 bases each). This CDR3 is 16 amino acids long. V lost 2 bases and J 2 bases, leaving 15 bases between the germline ends. Per germline, CDR1 SGHTA and CDR2 FQGTGA. The CDR3 DNA reads TGTGCCAGCAGCTTAGGGGGTGGCGGAGGTCAAGAGACCCAGTACTTC. The encoded protein is CASSLGGGGGQETQYF. Full variable domain (remainder filled in from reference TRBV7-3 and TRBJ2-5): GAGVSQTPSNKVTEKGKYVELRCDPISGHTALYWYRQSLGQGPEFLIYFQGTGAADDSGLPNDRFFAVRPEGSVSTLKIQRTERGDSAVYLCASSLGGGGGQETQYFGPGTRLLVL.

Only one count was recorded for this clonotype. Since a much larger clone is just one base distant, this may be a read error. This rearrangement joins TRBV4-2 to TRBJ2-1; the D call may be TRBD1 or TRBD2 (5 bases each). From germline, CDR1 is LGHNA and CDR2 YNFKEQ. The V gene lost 0 bases and the J gene lost 2 bases, with 14 bases spanning the gap. The CDR3 sequence is 17 residues long. The CDR3 protein is CASSQDRGVSAYNEQFF. CDR3 DNA sequence: TGTGCCAGCAGCCAAGATAGGGGCGTTAGCGCCTACAATGAGCAGTTCTTC.

This clonotype has at least ten counts. This chain connects TRBV5-6 to TRBJ2-2, with D possibly TRBD2 on 6 matching bases. Germline lookup yields CDR1 SGHDT and CDR2 YYEEEE. This CDR3 contains 16 residues. Trimming pared 0 bases from V and 3 bases from J, leaving 12 bases between. For the CDR3, the DNA is TGTGCCAGCAGCTTGGCGGGACTTGGATACACCGGGGAGCTGTTTTTT. Its protein product is CASSLAGLGYTGELFF. Based on the CDR3 plus reference TRBV5-6 and TRBJ2-2, the full variable domain is DAGVTQSPTHLIKTRGQQVTLRCSPKSGHDTVSWYQQALGQGPQFIFQYYEEEERQRGNFPDRFSGHQFPNYSSELNVNALLLGDSALYLCASSLAGLGYTGELFFGEGSRLTVL.

This clonotype was observed at least ten times. This chain connects TRBV5-1 to TRBJ2-7; 7 nucleotides align to TRBD1. The V and J ends lost 8 bases and 5 bases, in that order; junction bases with no gene match: 10. CDR3 size: 13 residues. Germline-derived CDR1 and CDR2 are SGHRS and YFSETQ. DNA for the CDR3: TGCGCCAGTACCGACAGGGTTATCAACGAGCAGTACTTC. Residues: CASTDRVINEQYF. The full variable domain, rest sourced from reference TRBV5-1 and TRBJ2-7, is KAGVTQTPRYLIKTRGQQVTLSCSPISGHRSVSWYQQTPGQGLQFLFEYFSETQRNKGNFPGRFSGRQFSNSRSEMNVSTLELGDSALYLCASTDRVINEQYFGPGTRLTVT.

In its sample, this clonotype was seen many times. The chain recombines TRBV4-3 with TRBJ2-3; no clear D. Looked up from germline, CDR1 is LGHNA and CDR2 is YSLEER. There are 16 residues in the CDR3. Trimming shortened V by 4 bases and J by 0 bases, and 14 bases separated the two germline ends. Here the CDR3 reads CASSRYRPRSTDTQYF. CDR3 DNA: TGCGCCAGCAGCCGTTACAGACCCCGAAGCACAGATACGCAGTATTTT.

In the case of this clonotype: A much larger clone lies a single base off, so this may be a read error. The V call is TRBV10-3, the J call TRBJ2-2, with D possibly being TRBD2 (5 bases). Looked up from germline, CDR1 is ENHRY and CDR2 is SYGVKD. This CDR3 is 14 amino acids long. DNA of the CDR3: TGTGCCATCAGTCGACTGGAGGAGACCGGGGAGCGGTTTTTT. Protein sequence: CAISRLEETGERFF.

This clonotype was counted many times. The V call is TRBV11-2, the J call TRBJ2-1, with D unclear. Per the germline V gene, CDR1 is SGHAT and CDR2 is FQNNGV. V was pared by 2 bases and J by 0 bases, with 14 bases between. CDR3 length equals 17 residues. The DNA for the CDR3 is TGTGCCAGCAGCTTAAATCCGCCGTTCAGCTCCTACAATGAGCAGTTCTTC. Protein product: CASSLNPPFSSYNEQFF.